This is a list of T cell receptor beta chains from one sample in a study of T cell repertoires in cytomegalovirus infection. TCRdb processed the reads anew with MiXCR; each CDR3 protein has one entry. Here the sample spans fewer than 250,000 distinct CDR3 sequences, about 20% being singletons. The sample comprised CD8+ T cells from PBMCs. The receptor set was obtained from a human donor in good health (CMV status not recorded). Some clones in this sample may be carry-over from other donors' samples. Both conserved end residues are part of each CDR3. Each record gives: J gene, clone size, V gene, D gene, CDR3 protein. The D gene is left open where the match is weak. The size field is filled for only some rows; it gives once, few, many or a size class.

TRBJ1-5,many,TRBV6-5,TRBD1,CASRQTGRNQPQHF
TRBJ2-2,many,TRBV7-3,TRBD1,CASSSTGTGGNTGELFF
TRBJ2-7,few,TRBV28,TRBD2,CASSLSGVSYEQYF
TRBJ1-2,-,TRBV7-9,-,CASSFVRGDSGYTF
TRBJ1-5,many,TRBV7-2,-,CASSPRACCQPQHF
TRBJ1-4,-,TRBV5-1,TRBD1,CASSLGDSANEKLFF
TRBJ2-5,few,TRBV28,-,CASSLARSQETQYF
TRBJ2-1,-,TRBV5-1,TRBD1,CASSPRQGTDNEQFF
TRBJ2-7,many,TRBV12-3/TRBV12-4,-,CASSLGPSYEQYF
TRBJ2-6,-,TRBV12-3/TRBV12-4,-,CASSDTGAGANVLTF
TRBJ2-7,-,TRBV6-2/TRBV6-3,-,CASSYSLAWEQYF
TRBJ2-2,-,TRBV19,-,CASSIPPTGGELFF
TRBJ1-1,many,TRBV7-8,-,CASSAGHLNTEAFF
TRBJ2-7,many,TRBV12-3/TRBV12-4,-,CASSLDGPYEQYF
TRBJ2-2,-,TRBV7-6,TRBD2,CASSLSSGGLTGELFF
TRBJ1-2,few,TRBV12-3/TRBV12-4,TRBD1,CASSAGTGAGDGYTF
TRBJ2-1,-,TRBV7-6,TRBD2,CASQWGGRNEQFF
TRBJ2-7,few,TRBV6-2/TRBV6-3,-,CASSYPSEQYF
TRBJ2-3,few,TRBV6-5,-,CASSYSISEGTDTQYF
TRBJ2-1,many,TRBV27,-,CATLDGLSHNEQFF
TRBJ1-1,-,TRBV7-1,TRBD1,CASSPRSGTEVEAFF
TRBJ2-1,few,TRBV7-9,-,CASSSAPEGDYNEQFF
TRBJ2-7,-,TRBV20-1,-,CSASMGDPYEQYF
TRBJ1-1,many,TRBV7-7,-,CASSLSPGTEAFF
TRBJ1-5,few,TRBV12-3/TRBV12-4,-,CASSSTGGGQPQHF
TRBJ1-2,many,TRBV24-1,TRBD1,CATSDSTGTGVYGYTF
TRBJ1-4,-,TRBV6-6,TRBD1,CASSPDRATNEKLFF
TRBJ1-1,-,TRBV6-2/TRBV6-3,-,CASSYSRGLNTEAFF
TRBJ2-5,-,TRBV5-1,-,CSSSLGAETQYF
TRBJ1-5,medium-sized,TRBV28,TRBD1,CASSTDRYDQPQHF
TRBJ1-2,few,TRBV6-2/TRBV6-3,-,CASSYGQVVDYTF
TRBJ1-1,-,TRBV27,-,CASFSGVSHTEAFF
TRBJ1-6,many,TRBV28,TRBD1,CASSLGTGNYNSPLHF
TRBJ2-7,-,TRBV13,-,CASSVEGSATYEQYF
TRBJ2-3,many,TRBV28,TRBD2,CASSSGGATDTQYF
TRBJ2-3,-,TRBV4-1,-,CASSQWSGTTDTQYF
TRBJ2-3,-,TRBV20-1,TRBD2,CSAWVWGQVNTRTSGGRLTDTQYF
TRBJ2-1,-,TRBV27,TRBD2,CASSVLAGGHNEQFF
TRBJ2-7,few,TRBV7-9,TRBD1,CASSLGTGVPYEQYF
TRBJ2-7,many,TRBV28,-,CASSFSPGQGLYEQYF
TRBJ1-6,many,TRBV7-8,-,CASSSLLRRISEDPLHF
TRBJ2-1,-,TRBV7-8,TRBD2,CASSLDRGGWFF
TRBJ1-2,few,TRBV28,-,CASSSSDFGYGYTF
TRBJ1-2,-,TRBV6-5,-,CASSYSRGFYGYTF
TRBJ2-7,-,TRBV7-9,-,CASSLDRLRVYEQYF
TRBJ2-7,few,TRBV5-1,TRBD2,CASSLAPGGDEQYF
TRBJ2-3,-,TRBV10-3,-,CAISEGTSGTDTHYF
TRBJ1-2,-,TRBV6-6,TRBD1,CASSYSAGGSYGCTF
TRBJ2-7,-,TRBV20-1,-,CSARGGRVYEQYF
TRBJ1-3,many,TRBV6-5,-,CASSPGTAGNTIYF
TRBJ2-2,-,TRBV5-4,TRBD1,CASSSTGARTGELFF
TRBJ2-7,-,TRBV20-1,TRBD2,CSARTRTSGVQQYF
TRBJ2-3,-,TRBV6-2/TRBV6-3,-,CASSYRVGGRPTDTQYF
TRBJ2-5,few,TRBV6-4,-,CASSDDGPAYQETQYF
TRBJ2-3,-,TRBV28,-,CASSFGLVSTDTQYF
TRBJ2-5,-,TRBV28,-,CASSEGVRQETQYF
TRBJ2-3,-,TRBV7-3,-,CASSLFDGADTQYF
TRBJ2-7,many,TRBV7-7,TRBD2,CASSLIGGDEQYF
TRBJ1-1,-,TRBV7-3,-,CASSSDQGAFF
TRBJ2-3,few,TRBV29-1,TRBD2,CSVDGWAGGPTDTQYF